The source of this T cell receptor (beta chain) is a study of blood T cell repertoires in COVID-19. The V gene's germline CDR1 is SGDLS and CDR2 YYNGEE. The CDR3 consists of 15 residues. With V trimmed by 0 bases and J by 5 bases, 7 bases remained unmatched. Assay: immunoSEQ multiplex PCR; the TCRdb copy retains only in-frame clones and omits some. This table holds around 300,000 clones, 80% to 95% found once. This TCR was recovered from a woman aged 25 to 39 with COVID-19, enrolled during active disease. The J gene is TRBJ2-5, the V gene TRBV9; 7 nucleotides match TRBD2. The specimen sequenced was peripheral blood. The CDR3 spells CASSVVEGGWETQYF. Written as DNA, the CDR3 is TGTGCCAGCAGCGTAGTCGAGGGAGGGTGGGAGACCCAGTACTTC.